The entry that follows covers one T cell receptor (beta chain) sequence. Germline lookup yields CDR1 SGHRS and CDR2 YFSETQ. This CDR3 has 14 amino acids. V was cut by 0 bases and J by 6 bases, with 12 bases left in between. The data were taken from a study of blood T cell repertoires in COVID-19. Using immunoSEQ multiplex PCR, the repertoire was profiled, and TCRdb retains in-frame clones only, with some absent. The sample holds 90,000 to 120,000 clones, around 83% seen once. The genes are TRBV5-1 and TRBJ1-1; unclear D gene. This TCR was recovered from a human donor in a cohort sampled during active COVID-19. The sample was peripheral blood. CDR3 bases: TGCGCCAGCAGCTTGGATCCGGGTCGGGCTGAAGCTTTCTTT. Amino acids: CASSLDPGRAEAFF.